The 17 T cell receptor beta chains in this list originate from one sample, sequenced in a study of blood T cell repertoires in COVID-19. Only in-frame clones appear in the TCRdb table, and some are missing; sequencing was by immunoSEQ multiplex PCR. The data show 180,000 or so clones, roughly 85% seen once. Sequencing was carried out using PBMCs or T cells enriched from blood (not recorded which). These receptors originate from a man aged 40-49 years who had recovered from COVID-19.

The V gene is TRBV9, the J gene TRBJ2-3; weak D call: TRBD1 (6 bases). Germline-derived CDR1 and CDR2 are SGDLS and YYNGEE. This CDR3 region has 16 residues. V dropped 2 bases and J dropped 2 bases, with 15 bases sitting between them. DNA for the CDR3: TGTGCCAGCAGCGTCCGACAGGCGGAGGTCACAGATACGCAGTATTTT. Translating gives CASSVRQAEVTDTQYF. Filled out from reference TRBV9 and TRBJ2-3, the complete variable domain reads DSGVTQTPKHLITATGQRVTLRCSPRSGDLSVYWYQQSLDQGLQFLIQYYNGEERAKGNILERFSAQQFPDLHSELNLSSLELGDSALYFCASSVRQAEVTDTQYFGPGTRLTVL.

The genes are TRBV28 and TRBJ2-3; D uncertain. The germline V and J ends were trimmed by 1 base and 6 bases, with 8 bases remaining between them. This CDR3 spans 13 amino acids. Germline V lookup: CDR1 MDHEN, CDR2 SYDVKM. CDR3: CASSLFTEDTQYF. In DNA form, the CDR3 reads TGTGCCAGCAGTTTATTCACCGAGGATACGCAGTATTTT. The full variable domain, its missing parts supplied by reference TRBV28 and TRBJ2-3, is DVKVTQSSRYLVKRTGEKVFLECVQDMDHENMFWYRQDPGLGLRLIYFSYDVKMKEKGDIPEGYSVSREKKERFSLILESASTNQTSMYLCASSLFTEDTQYFGPGTRLTVL.

The chain employs TRBV7-9 and TRBJ1-1; TRBD1 matches at 7 bases. The CDR3 has 11 amino acids. Looked up from germline, CDR1 is SEHNR and CDR2 is FQNEAQ (reference sequence). The V and J ends lost 5 bases and 8 bases, in that order; junction bases with no gene match: 2. CDR3 protein: CASSKGGEAFF. The CDR3 nucleotides read TGTGCCAGCAGCAAAGGGGGCGAAGCTTTCTTT. The full variable domain, in which reference TRBV7-9 and TRBJ1-1 provide the parts outside the CDR3, is DTGVSQNPRHKITKRGQNVTFRCDPISEHNRLYWYRQTLGQGPEFLTYFQNEAQLEKSRLLSDRFSAERPKGSFSTLEIQRTEQGDSAMYLCASSKGGEAFFGQGTRLTVV.

The CDR3 loop reads CASSAGTGTSTDTQYF. The DNA for the CDR3 is TGTGCCAGCAGCGCTGGGACAGGCACTAGCACAGATACGCAGTATTTT. The chain recombines TRBV9 with TRBJ2-3, with 8 bases that match TRBD1. The CDR3 contains 16 residues. J was trimmed by 0 bases and V by 3 bases; bases with no gene match: 6. Per the germline V gene, CDR1 is SGDLS and CDR2 is YYNGEE.

In DNA, the CDR3 is TGCGCCAGCAGCTTACAGAATAATTCACCCCTCCACTTT. The encoded protein is CASSLQNNSPLHF. V is TRBV5-1 and J is TRBJ1-6; D remains ambiguous. Trimming left V 2 bases short and J 5 bases short, with 5 bases between. This CDR3 is built from 13 residues. Germline V lookup: CDR1 SGHRS, CDR2 YFSETQ.

This chain joins TRBV5-1 and TRBJ1-1; the match to TRBD1 covers 7 bases. The germline CDR1 and CDR2 sequences are SGHRS and YFSETQ. Trimming at V came to 3 bases and at J to 1 base, leaving 18 bases not matched to a gene. The CDR3 sequence is 19 residues long. The CDR3 nucleotides are TGCGCCAGCAGCTCGCAAAAAAGGGGGCAGAGCCCCCCGAACACTGAAGCTTTCTTT. Protein sequence: CASSSQKRGQSPPNTEAFF.

This rearrangement joins TRBV19 to TRBJ2-1; 9 positions match TRBD2. Looked up from germline, CDR1 is LNHDA and CDR2 is SQIVND (reference sequence). The CDR3 loop spans 20 amino acids. J gave up 0 bases and V 6 bases, and 18 bases lay outside the gene matches. CDR3 sequence: CASSLGTGLAGPLSYNEQFF. DNA of the CDR3: TGTGCCAGTAGCCTAGGGACCGGCCTAGCGGGGCCACTCTCCTACAATGAGCAGTTCTTC.

V and J are TRBV28 and TRBJ2-1, with 8 bases identical to TRBD2. The germline V gene encodes CDR1 MDHEN and CDR2 SYDVKM. The ends lost 4 bases at V and 4 bases at J; junction bases unmatched: 3. The CDR3 is made up of 14 amino acids. Here the CDR3 DNA reads TGTGCCAGCAGTTCCGGACTAGCATACAATGAGCAGTTCTTC. Its protein product is CASSSGLAYNEQFF.

The CDR3 nucleotides are TGCGCCAGCAGCCCCGCAGGCCAGAACAATGAGCAGTTCTTC. Its protein is CASSPAGQNNEQFF. The rearrangement joins TRBV5-1 to TRBJ2-1; no clear D gene. Trimming took 4 bases from V and 5 from J, leaving 13 bases between them. This CDR3 comprises 14 residues. CDR1 SGHRS and CDR2 YFSETQ come from the germline V gene. Looking up the rest from reference TRBV5-1 and TRBJ2-1 gives the full variable domain: KAGVTQTPRYLIKTRGQQVTLSCSPISGHRSVSWYQQTPGQGLQFLFEYFSETQRNKGNFPGRFSGRQFSNSRSEMNVSTLELGDSALYLCASSPAGQNNEQFFGPGTRLTVL.

The chain combines TRBV28 with TRBJ1-1, with 8 bases identical to TRBD1. After removal of 10 bases from V and 0 bases from J, the junction contained 7 bases not matched to a gene. CDR1 is MDHEN and CDR2 is SYDVKM in the germline V gene. This CDR3 contains 14 residues. CDR3 in DNA: TGTGCCATCGGGACAGGAGTCATGAACACTGAAGCTTTCTTT. Protein product: CAIGTGVMNTEAFF.

This chain uses TRBV15 with TRBJ1-3; TRBD1 aligns across 7 bases. The trim removed 0 bases at V and 3 bases at J, leaving 5 bases unmatched. Germline loops: CDR1 LNHNV, CDR2 YYDKDF (reference sequence). The CDR3 length is 16 residues. CDR3 bases: TGTGCCACCAGCAGAGATAGGGGGCAGCTTGGAAACACCATATATTTT. Amino acid sequence: CATSRDRGQLGNTIYF.

This clone was detected only once. The V and J genes are TRBV4-1 and TRBJ1-6; 9 nucleotides match TRBD1. CDR1 and CDR2 (germline): MGHRA, YSYEKL. J was trimmed by 7 bases and V by 4 bases; bases with no gene match: 5. This CDR3 comprises 15 residues. This CDR3 is CASSPGQGLNSPLHF. CDR3 bases: TGCGCCAGCAGCCCGGGACAGGGATTGAATTCACCCCTCCACTTT.

V usage is TRBV19 and J usage is TRBJ1-1, with 8 bases identical to TRBD1. The germline V gene has CDR1 LNHDA and CDR2 SQIVND (reference sequence). J lost 5 bases, V lost 5 bases, and 7 bases had no gene match. CDR3 length: 14 amino acids. The CDR3 DNA reads as TGTGCCAGTAGTGTGGACAGGGCTCGGACTGAAGCTTTCTTT. It encodes CASSVDRARTEAFF.

This rearrangement joins TRBV5-6 to TRBJ2-3; TRBD2 might be the D (7 bases). This CDR3 is 16 amino acids long. V was shortened by 1 base and J by 4 bases, with 16 bases between the two germline ends. Germline loops: CDR1 SGHDT, CDR2 YYEEEE. CDR3 residues: CASSLLEGGRSDTQYF. The CDR3 DNA reads as TGTGCCAGCAGCTTGTTGGAGGGGGGGCGCTCAGATACGCAGTATTTT.

V is TRBV27 and J is TRBJ2-1; 9 nucleotides agree with TRBD2. CDR1 and CDR2 (germline): MNHEY, SMNVEV (reference sequence). This CDR3 spans 17 amino acids. The V gene end was trimmed by 8 bases and the J gene end by 8 bases; junction bases not matched to a gene: 19. CDR3 in DNA: TGTGCCAGCCGTTACCTCGCGGTGGGCGGGAGGGCCTATGAGCAGTTCTTC. Translating gives CASRYLAVGGRAYEQFF.

This clone was seen once. V gene TRBV7-9 combines with J gene TRBJ1-5; possible D gene TRBD1, 5 bases. V dropped 1 base and J dropped 3 bases, with 16 bases sitting between them. The CDR3 sequence is 17 residues long. From germline, CDR1 is SEHNR and CDR2 FQNEAQ (reference sequence). CDR3 protein: CASSLVGGMWDNQPQHF. The CDR3 coding sequence is TGTGCCAGCAGCTTAGTTGGGGGGATGTGGGACAATCAGCCCCAGCATTTT.

The genes are TRBV5-1 and TRBJ2-1, with unresolved D. Germline V lookup: CDR1 SGHRS, CDR2 YFSETQ. The CDR3 consists of 12 residues. Trimming cost V 0 bases and J 6 bases, with 4 bases left between them. The CDR3 spells CASSLELNEQFF. The CDR3 DNA follows: TGCGCCAGCAGCTTGGAGCTCAATGAGCAGTTCTTC.